This paragraph reports one TCR beta chain. This clonotype showed up many times. Its antigen is not yet known. No clone much larger than this one lies a single base away; base qualities are absent. Amplification of TCR beta CDR3 regions was carried out from RNA transcripts. A first-round RT-PCR of the TCR CDR3 used the HTBI primer set with the Qiagen OneStep RT-PCR kit. Libraries were constructed in a second round of multiplex PCR, after which size selection and purification were carried out. Libraries were sequenced paired-end with 100 bp reads on an Illumina HiSeq2000. The original pipeline was this. SOAPnuke was used to process the raw data, throwing out any read that contained adapters or uncalled bases, had a mean Phred below 15, or lacked an exact constant-primer or identifier match. COPE v1.2.5 was used to merge high-quality paired reads, and clonotypes were defined as unique nucleotide sequences. MiTCR v1.1 was used to align the clonotypes against IMGT TRBV, TRBD and TRBJ reference segments. The analysis was restricted to V-J combinations with a frequency above 0.0001, which together covered about 99% of the repertoires. A TCS score was defined as the ratio of F50 (clonal expansion) to E x V (chaos), with BLOSUM62-based TCRdist applied between CDR3 peptides within each V-J. Welch's t-statistics and random forest reduced 500 to 650 V-J features to roughly 13, which were used in a naive Bayes classifier (R e1071). TCRdb passed the public sequencing reads through fastp at Q25 and MiXCR, retaining productive beta sequences. Rows are combined by CDR3 protein, so each entry shows the most common genes and DNA. For this entry, the V and J calls and clone size follow TCRdb and not the study's own pipeline. The sample profile shows a few hundred thousand distinct CDR3 sequences; more than 20% of them were found once. The ten largest clones represent 73% of the sample.

These data are taken from a study of T cells in Graves' hyperthyroidism and ophthalmopathy (dated by TCRdb to about 2019). General notes on the study: Peripheral blood was sampled at the time of initial diagnosis, prior to any treatment. To identify distinguishing TCR V-J signatures, a discovery cohort of some 99 patients was used, comprising 43 with Graves' ophthalmopathy and some 60 with stable Graves' hyperthyroidism. Prospective prediction of ophthalmopathy was tested in an independent validation cohort of approximately 18 hyperthyroidism patients and 17 patients who later progressed to ophthalmopathy. The 100 discovery patients were randomly split 7:3 into training and test sets. The study also compared thyroid tissue and blood T-cell repertoires from over 5 Graves' hyperthyroidism patients. Once sampling was done, hyperthyroidism patients were given methimazole at a starting dose of 30 mg daily, whereas ophthalmopathy patients were given high-dose intravenous methylprednisolone. According to the paper, TCR Vbeta CDR3 sequencing was carried out on some 130 peripheral blood samples, which came from over 40 ophthalmopathy, about 75 hyperthyroidism and some 17 progressor patients.

The germline V end is reduced by 1 base and the J end by 2 bases; junction bases left unmatched: 4. The CDR3 covers 15 residues, taking in both the cysteine and the phenylalanine. The entry retains the CDR3 DNA only, 45 bases that are in frame from base 1. Looking up the germline V gene yields CDR1 SNHLY and CDR2 FYNNEI. A patient counted as having stable Graves' hyperthyroidism if no progression to ophthalmopathy occurred over 18 months of follow-up. Hyperthyroidism patients were newly diagnosed, with disease duration under 2 months, and aged 18 to 65 years. The study excluded patients with uncontrolled infections, other autoimmune diseases, pregnancy or lactation. Diagnoses relied on clinical symptoms, serum thyroxine and TRAb, thyroid ultrasound and orbital computed tomography. PBMCs were isolated from about 10 ml of fresh peripheral blood by Ficoll-Paque density gradient centrifugation. Trizol reagent was used to extract total RNA, and RNA quality was then checked on an Agilent 2100 Bioanalyzer.

Paper-wide results and their limitations: Most expanded thyroid clonotypes (frequency above 0.001) were also detected in blood, suggesting blood repertoires may reflect thyroid immune responses. In validation, progression to ophthalmopathy was predicted by the model with 65% to 71% sensitivity and 72.22% specificity, a median of about 6.4 months before onset. Sample size was not statistically predetermined, and blinding of investigators to group allocation was not performed. A 13 V-J signature model separated ophthalmopathy from stable hyperthyroidism, with 87.88% sensitivity and around 84% specificity in cross-validation and 80%/75% in testing.

This chain is built from TRBV2 and TRBJ2-7; TRBD2 fits 8 bases in the junction. Sequencing was done on a sample of blood. The TCR sequence derives from a man aged 50-60 years with Graves' hyperthyroidism. The CDR3 protein sequence reads: CASSEGHGRAYEQYF. The DNA sequence is given as TGTGCCAGCAGTGAAGGCCACGGGAGGGCCTACGAGCAGTACTTC.